This TCR beta chain was recovered during a study of T cell repertoires in cytomegalovirus infection. The J segment lost 5 bases and the V segment lost 0 bases, leaving 15 bases of the junction unmatched. The CDR3 spans 18 residues. Germline values: CDR1 LGHDT, CDR2 YNNKEL (reference sequence). MiXCR, run by TCRdb on the reads, gives a single entry per CDR3 protein. The table lists about 500,000 distinct CDR3 sequences, 33% of them singletons. Note on this clonotype: The antigen is not known.

This specimen was cultured PBMCs, taken from culture after CMV antigen stimulation. J is TRBJ1-2 and V is TRBV3-1, with 7 bases fitting TRBD1. This TCR was sampled from a human donor in good health (CMV status not recorded). Some clones in this sample may be carry-over from other donors' samples. For the CDR3, the DNA is TGTGCCAGCAGCCAAGATCCCAGGGGGGGGCCTTCAGCTTATGGCTACACCTTC. It codes for CASSQDPRGGPSAYGYTF.